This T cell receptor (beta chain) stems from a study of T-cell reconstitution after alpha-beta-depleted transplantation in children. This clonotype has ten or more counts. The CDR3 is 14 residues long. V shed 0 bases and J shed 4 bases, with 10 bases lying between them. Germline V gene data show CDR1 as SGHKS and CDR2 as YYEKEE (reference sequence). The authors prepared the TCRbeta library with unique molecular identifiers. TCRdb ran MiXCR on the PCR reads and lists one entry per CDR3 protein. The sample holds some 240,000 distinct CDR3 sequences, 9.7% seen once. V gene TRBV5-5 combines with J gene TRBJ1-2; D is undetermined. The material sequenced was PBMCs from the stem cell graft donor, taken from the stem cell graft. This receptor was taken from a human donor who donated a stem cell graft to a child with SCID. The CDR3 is CASSLELTGYGYTF. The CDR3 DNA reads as TGTGCCAGCAGCTTGGAACTAACGGGCTATGGCTACACCTTC.